This TCR beta chain was obtained from a study of blood T cell repertoires in COVID-19. Study in general: The United States, Italy and Spain supplied acute and convalescent COVID-19 samples. PBMCs, B-cell-depleted T cells, or T cells provided the cDNA or gDNA that made up the material.

Germline CDR1 is SQVTM and CDR2 is ANQGSEA. The CDR3 is 13 residues long. Germline trimming cut 6 bases from V and 4 bases from J; bases unmatched to any gene: 8. In the original analysis: Reference gene primer amplification gave estimated nucleated cell counts. The repertoire was sequenced with immunoSEQ multiplex PCR; TCRdb's copy has only in-frame clones and lacks some. That table gives V, J and clone size, and the DNA gave D and trimming. The table has about 78,000 clones, about 89% seen once. The chain carries TRBV29-1 and TRBJ1-1; 7 bases are a match to TRBD1. The receptor's source is a man between 50 and 59 years old with active or convalescent COVID-19. The specimen was peripheral blood. As DNA, the CDR3 is TGCAGCGTGCCCGGGACAGACGGCACTGAAGCTTTCTTT. This translates into CSVPGTDGTEAFF. The full variable domain, its missing parts supplied by reference TRBV29-1 and TRBJ1-1, is SAVISQKPSRDICQRGTSLTIQCQVDSQVTMMFWYRQQPGQSLTLIATANQGSEATYESGFVIDKFPISRPNLTFSTLTVSNMSPEDSSIYLCSVPGTDGTEAFFGQGTRLTVV.